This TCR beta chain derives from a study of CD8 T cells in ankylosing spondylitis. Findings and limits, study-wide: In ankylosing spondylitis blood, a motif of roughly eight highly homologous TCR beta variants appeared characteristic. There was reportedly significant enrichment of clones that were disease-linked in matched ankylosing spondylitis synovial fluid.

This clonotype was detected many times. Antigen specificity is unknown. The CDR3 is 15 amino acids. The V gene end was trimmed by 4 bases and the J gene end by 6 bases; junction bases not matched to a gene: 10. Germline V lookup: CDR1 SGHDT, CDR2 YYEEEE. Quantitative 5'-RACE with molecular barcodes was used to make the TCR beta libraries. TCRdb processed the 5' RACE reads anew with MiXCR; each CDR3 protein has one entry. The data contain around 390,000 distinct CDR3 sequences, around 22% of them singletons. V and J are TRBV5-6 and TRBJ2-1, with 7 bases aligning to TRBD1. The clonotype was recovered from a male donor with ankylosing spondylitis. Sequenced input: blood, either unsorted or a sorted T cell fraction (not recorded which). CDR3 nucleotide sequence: TGTGCCAGCAGCGGATTACAGGGGATCGGCAATGAGCAGTTCTTC. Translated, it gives CASSGLQGIGNEQFF.